This T cell receptor (beta chain) derives from a study of OX40 agonist ivuxolimab in advanced cancers. For context, the study as a whole: Ivuxolimab, which targeted the costimulatory receptor OX40 (CD134), was an agonistic, fully human IgG2 monoclonal antibody. Intravenous ivuxolimab was administered to patients every 2 weeks at six dose levels: 0.01, 0.1, 0.3, 1.5, 3 and 10 mg/kg. Of the roughly 54 dose-escalation patients, hepatocellular carcinoma was present in roughly 19, melanoma in around 15, renal cell carcinoma in 9 and head and neck cancer in 9. In the dose-escalation cohort, 75% to 90% of patients were male, and the mean age was roughly 60 years with a range of about 20 to 80. Patients were allowed to have had prior anti-PD-1, anti-PD-L1 or anti-CTLA-4 therapy, and approximately 40% of the dose-escalation patients had previously received checkpoint inhibitors. Three dose-escalation patients achieved partial responses, one with hepatocellular carcinoma and two with cutaneous melanoma. Peripheral TCRbeta sequencing was intended to test whether TCR sequence diversity was altered and clonal T-cell expansion was caused by ivuxolimab. The monotherapy dose-escalation portion (N = 52 patients) of the phase I ivuxolimab trial is reported in the paper. The full study reports these points: The antigen specificity of the clonally expanded peripheral T cells was not determined. In partial responders in the 0.1-3.0 mg/kg groups, normalized peripheral clonal expansion was found to be among the lowest, especially among CD8+ T cells. Low levels of normalized T-cell clonal expansion were also seen in some nonresponding patients. At doses of 0.1 to 3.0 mg/kg, clonal expansion of both CD4+ and CD8+ blood T cells was observed from baseline to week 6. After ivuxolimab, expanded clones were on average more numerous among CD8+ T cells than among CD4+ T cells.

Concerning this clone: The specificity of this receptor is unknown. There are no base qualities to consult, and no much larger clone falls within one base.

For sequencing of the TCRbeta CDR3 region, genomic DNA was extracted from the sorted cells. The immunoSEQ Assay was used to sequence the TCRbeta CDR3 regions. TCRdb limited this immuneACCESS table to in-frame rearrangements with V and J called. A share of clones is missing; checked studies link under half to unresolved V genes, and the rest is unexplained. The sample table records about 86,000 clones; roughly 85% of these occur just once. The leading ten clones occupy over 1.2% of the sample. Trimming accounts for 4 bases at V and 2 bases at J, while the number of junction bases matched to no gene is 0. From the cysteine through the phenylalanine, the CDR3 covers 14 amino acids. The CDR3 DNA has 42 bases and is translated from base 1. CDR1 and CDR2 (MNHNS, SASEGT) derive from the germline V gene. The trial excluded patients who had a history of autoimmune disease or were on systemic immunosuppression. Peripheral blood for TCR sequencing was collected from all dose cohorts at baseline, on cycle 4 day 1, and on cycle 7 day 1. The samples were taken from a phase I, first-in-human, multicenter, open-label dose-escalation trial of ivuxolimab. Adults with locally advanced or metastatic melanoma, renal cell carcinoma, hepatocellular carcinoma or head and neck squamous cell carcinoma were enrolled in the trial. CD4+ and CD8+ T cells were sorted separately from peripheral blood before TCR sequencing.

The sequences come from CD4+ or CD8+ T cells sorted from blood, collected in a trial of the OX40 agonist ivuxolimab. In this chain, TRBV6-1 is recombined with TRBJ2-1, with 9 central nucleotides matching TRBD2. The TCR originated in an adult with an advanced solid tumor such as melanoma, head and neck, liver or kidney cancer. The DNA sequence follows: TGTGCCAGCAGTGCTAGCGGGACCTACAATGAGCAGTTCTTC. This translates into CASSASGTYNEQFF.